What follows describes a single T cell receptor beta chain. The sample belongs to a study of control samples from healthy donors and cancer patients. V dropped 0 bases and J dropped 2 bases, with 7 bases sitting between them. CDR3 length: 14 amino acids. Germline lookup yields CDR1 LGHDT and CDR2 YNNKEL (reference sequence). Profiling relied on immunoSEQ multiplex PCR, and the TCRdb table lists in-frame clones only, not all of them. The table shows around 250,000 clones, with over 75% occurring only once. The rearrangement links TRBV3-1 (or the pseudogene TRBV3-2) to TRBJ1-2; D ambiguous. This TCR was recovered from a woman in her sixties with lung cancer. The sequenced sample consisted of PBMCs. The CDR3 loop is CASSQEGLNYGYTF. The DNA for the CDR3 is TGTGCCAGCAGCCAAGAAGGGCTGAACTATGGCTACACCTTC.